The clone carrying this T cell receptor beta chain was seen repeatedly, ten times or more. The antigen is not known. The junction and the germline gene differ at one end; a read error may be behind it. The data were obtained in a study of early T cells in non-severe SARS-CoV-2 infection. At the level of the study: Unsorted whole-blood RNA was sequenced in bulk, leaving chains unpaired. Whole-study findings and limits: The study's VDJdb matching favored anti-spike CD8 responses and missed private and CD4 specificities.

The CDR3 has 15 residues. Germline lookup yields CDR1 SGHRS and CDR2 YFSETQ. Unique molecular identifiers were attached to individual cDNA molecules. TCRdb reanalysed the 5' RACE reads using MiXCR and keeps one entry per CDR3 protein. The profile shows some 78,000 distinct CDR3 sequences, less than 15% of them singletons. The sequenced sample was whole blood. The chain joins TRBV5-1 to TRBJ2-2; 8 positions agree with TRBD2. The TCR sequence derives from an adult who was a healthcare worker with PCR-confirmed SARS-CoV-2 infection or an uninfected control (not recorded which). This CDR3 reads CASSLAGQNTGELFF. The CDR3 DNA reads TGTGCCAGCAGCTTAGCGGGACAGAACACCGGGGAGCTGTTTTTT. The whole variable domain, remainder taken from reference TRBV5-1 and TRBJ2-2, is KAGVTQTPRYLIKTRGQQVTLSCSPISGHRSVSWYQQTPGQGLQFLFEYFSETQRNKGNFPGRFSGRQFSNSRSEMNVSTLELGDSALYLCASSLAGQNTGELFFGEGSRLTVL.